Listed here are 10 T cell receptor beta chains from one sample, sequenced in a study of Graves' ophthalmopathy and Graves' hyperthyroidism. Transcripts of RNA were the source for amplifying TCR beta CDR3 regions. Second-round multiplex PCR came after a first-round RT-PCR that employed HTBI primers. TCRdb redid the calling of the multiplex PCR reads with MiXCR, one entry per CDR3 protein. The data hold some 150,000 distinct CDR3 sequences, with roughly 36% observed a single time. The sequencing sample was made of peripheral blood. These receptors came from a young man with Graves' ophthalmopathy.

This chain connects TRBV28 to TRBJ2-7, with D tentatively TRBD1 (6 bases). Trimming stripped 10 bases from V and 6 bases from J, with 16 bases between. Germline CDR1 MDHEN, CDR2 SYDVKM. CDR3 length: 12 amino acids. The CDR3 loop is CATSGMDSEQYF. Written as DNA, the CDR3 is TGTGCCACCAGCGGCATGGACAGCGAGCAGTACTTC. Complete variable domain (other parts from reference TRBV28 and TRBJ2-7): DVKVTQSSRYLVKRTGEKVFLECVQDMDHENMFWYRQDPGLGLRLIYFSYDVKMKEKGDIPEGYSVSREKKERFSLILESASTNQTSMYLCATSGMDSEQYFGPGTRLTVT.

This clonotype was seen repeatedly, ten times or more. The CDR3 DNA follows: TGTGCCAGCAGTGAGGCGGGGTTTAACTATGGCTACACCTTC. As protein: CASSEAGFNYGYTF. The rearrangement uses TRBV25-1 and TRBJ1-2; D gene ambiguous. Trimming left V 3 bases short and J 1 base short, with 9 bases between. CDR1 is MGHDK, CDR2 SYGVNS, per germline. The CDR3 sequence is 14 residues long.

There are many counts of this clonotype. J is TRBJ1-1 and V is TRBV4-3, with 9 bases that match TRBD1. The CDR3 is 14 residues long. Germline CDR1 reads LGHNA; CDR2 reads YSLEER. The V and J ends lost 3 bases and 5 bases, in that order; junction bases with no gene match: 4. The CDR3 loop reads CASSHRDRATEAFF. The DNA for the CDR3 is TGCGCCAGCAGCCACCGGGACAGGGCGACTGAAGCTTTCTTT.

This CDR3 reads CASGLVGMGTEAFF. The CDR3 DNA reads TGTGCTAGTGGTTTGGTAGGGATGGGCACTGAAGCTTTCTTT. V is TRBV12-5 and J is TRBJ1-1; no reliable D call. CDR1 is LGHNT and CDR2 is FRNRAP in the germline V gene. The CDR3 sequence is 14 residues long. V was shortened by 0 bases and J by 4 bases, with 9 bases between the two germline ends.

The sample holds a few counts of this clonotype. The J gene is TRBJ2-7, the V gene TRBV6-1; 7 bases map to TRBD2. Germline assignment: CDR1 MNHNS and CDR2 SASEGT. The CDR3 extends over 12 amino acids. Trimming removed 5 bases from V and 5 bases from J; junction bases left unmatched: 3. The chain's CDR3 is CASSPGGHEQYF. In DNA, the CDR3 is TGTGCCAGCAGTCCGGGGGGACACGAGCAGTACTTC.

The rearrangement links TRBV28 to TRBJ1-1; D unresolved. Germline V lookup: CDR1 MDHEN, CDR2 SYDVKM. This CDR3 is 12 amino acids long. V lost 10 bases to trimming and J lost 6 bases, with 15 bases between them. As DNA, the CDR3 is TGTGCCACTACCTCTGGAGGACCTGAAGCTTTCTTT. It encodes CATTSGGPEAFF.

Many counts were recorded for this clonotype. The rearrangement uses TRBV6-5 and TRBJ2-7; D remains ambiguous. Trimming pared 0 bases from V and 7 bases from J, leaving 13 bases between. From germline, CDR1 is MNHEY and CDR2 SVGAGI. The CDR3 is 14 amino acids. The CDR3 loop reads CASSYSSGRREQYF. The CDR3 nucleotides read TGTGCCAGCAGTTACTCGTCAGGCCGCAGGGAGCAGTACTTC.

The V and J genes are TRBV2 and TRBJ2-7; D tentatively fits TRBD1 or TRBD2 (6 bases each). Trimming left V 8 bases short and J 7 bases short, with 9 bases between. The CDR3 covers 10 residues. From germline, CDR1 is SNHLY and CDR2 FYNNEI. The CDR3 nucleotides are TGTGCCAGCGGGGGGCGTGAGCAGTACTTC. As protein: CASGGREQYF.

This clonotype was detected ten times or more. The chain combines TRBV5-1 with TRBJ1-1; D gene ambiguous. CDR3 length equals 12 residues. Per the germline V gene, CDR1 is SGHRS and CDR2 is YFSETQ. Between the trimmed V and J ends, which lost 3 bases and 7 bases, there was a span of 10 bases. The CDR3 DNA sequence: TGCGCCAGCAGCTCCCGGACGGATGAAGCTTTCTTT. It is translated as CASSSRTDEAFF.

This clonotype was seen at least ten times. V gene TRBV6-5 combines with J gene TRBJ1-2, with 8 bases matching TRBD1. V was pared by 6 bases and J by 11 bases, with 5 bases of the junction left unmatched. Germline values: CDR1 MNHEY, CDR2 SVGAGI. The CDR3 has 11 amino acids. CDR3 amino acids: CASRQGGGYTF. The DNA for the CDR3 is TGTGCCAGCAGACAGGGGGGGGGGTACACCTTC.